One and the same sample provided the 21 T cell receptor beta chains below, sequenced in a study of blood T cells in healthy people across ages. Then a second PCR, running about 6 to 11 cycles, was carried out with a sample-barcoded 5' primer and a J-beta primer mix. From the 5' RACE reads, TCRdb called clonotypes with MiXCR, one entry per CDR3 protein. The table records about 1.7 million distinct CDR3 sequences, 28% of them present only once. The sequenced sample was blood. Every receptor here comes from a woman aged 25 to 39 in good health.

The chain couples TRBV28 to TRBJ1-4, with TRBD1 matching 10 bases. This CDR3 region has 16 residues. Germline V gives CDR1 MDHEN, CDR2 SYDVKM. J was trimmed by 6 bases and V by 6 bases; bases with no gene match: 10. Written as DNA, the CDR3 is TGTGCCAGCAGAGCTAGTACCGGGACAGGGGATGAAAAACTGTTTTTT. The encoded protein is CASRASTGTGDEKLFF.

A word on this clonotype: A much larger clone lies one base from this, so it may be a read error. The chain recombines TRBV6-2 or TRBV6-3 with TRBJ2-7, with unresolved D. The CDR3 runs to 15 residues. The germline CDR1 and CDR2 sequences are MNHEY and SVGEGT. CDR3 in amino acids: CASSLARSASHEQYF. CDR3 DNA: TGTGCCAGCAGCCTCGCTCGCAGCGCCTCCCACGAGCAGTACTTC.

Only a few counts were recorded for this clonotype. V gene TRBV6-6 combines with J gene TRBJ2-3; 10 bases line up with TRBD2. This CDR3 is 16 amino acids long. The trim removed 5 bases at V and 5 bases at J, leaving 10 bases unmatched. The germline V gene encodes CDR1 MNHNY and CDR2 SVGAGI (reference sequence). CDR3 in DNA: TGTGCCAGCAGTCTCCTTAGCGGGAGGCGGGGAGATACGCAGTATTTT. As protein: CASSLLSGRRGDTQYF.

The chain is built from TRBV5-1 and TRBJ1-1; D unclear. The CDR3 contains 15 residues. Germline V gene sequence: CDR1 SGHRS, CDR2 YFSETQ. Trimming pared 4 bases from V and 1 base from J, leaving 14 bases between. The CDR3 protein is CASSRTSSGNTEAFF. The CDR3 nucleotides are TGCGCCAGCAGCCGGACTTCATCAGGGAACACTGAAGCTTTCTTT.

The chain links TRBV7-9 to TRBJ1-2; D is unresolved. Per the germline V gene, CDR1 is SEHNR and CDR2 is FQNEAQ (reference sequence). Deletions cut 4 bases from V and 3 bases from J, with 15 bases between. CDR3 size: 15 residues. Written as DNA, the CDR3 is TGTGCCAGCAGCTACCACAAGGTGGAGGACTATGGCTACACCTTC. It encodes CASSYHKVEDYGYTF.

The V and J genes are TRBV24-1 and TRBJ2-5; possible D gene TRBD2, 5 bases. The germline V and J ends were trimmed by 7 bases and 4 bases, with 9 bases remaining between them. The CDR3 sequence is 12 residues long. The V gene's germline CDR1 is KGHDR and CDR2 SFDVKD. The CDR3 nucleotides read TGTGCCACCAGCGGGATTACAGAGACCCAGTACTTC. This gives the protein CATSGITETQYF.

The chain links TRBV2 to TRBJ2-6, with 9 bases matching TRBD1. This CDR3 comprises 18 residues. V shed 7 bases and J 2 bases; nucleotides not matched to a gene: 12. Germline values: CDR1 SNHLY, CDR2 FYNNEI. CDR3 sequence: CASITTGQGSPGANVLTF. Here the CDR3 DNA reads TGTGCCAGCATTACTACAGGACAGGGGTCTCCTGGGGCCAACGTCCTGACTTTC. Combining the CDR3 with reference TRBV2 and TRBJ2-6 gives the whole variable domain EPEVTQTPSHQVTQMGQEVILRCVPISNHLYFYWYRQILGQKVEFLVSFYNNEISEKSEIFDDQFSVERPDGSNFTLKIRSTKLEDSAMYFCASITTGQGSPGANVLTFGAGSRLTVL.

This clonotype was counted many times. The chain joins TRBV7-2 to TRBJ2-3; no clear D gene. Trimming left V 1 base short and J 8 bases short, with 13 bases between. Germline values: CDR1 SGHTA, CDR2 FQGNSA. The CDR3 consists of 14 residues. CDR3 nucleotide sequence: TGTGCCAGCAGCTTAGGGGCCGAGAGCTTTACGCAGTATTTT. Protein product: CASSLGAESFTQYF.

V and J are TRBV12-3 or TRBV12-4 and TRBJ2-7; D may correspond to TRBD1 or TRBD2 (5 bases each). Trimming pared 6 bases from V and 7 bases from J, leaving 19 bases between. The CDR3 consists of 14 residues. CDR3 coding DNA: TGTGCCAGCAGCCCGACTCGAGGGGATTGGGAGCAGTACTTC. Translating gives CASSPTRGDWEQYF.

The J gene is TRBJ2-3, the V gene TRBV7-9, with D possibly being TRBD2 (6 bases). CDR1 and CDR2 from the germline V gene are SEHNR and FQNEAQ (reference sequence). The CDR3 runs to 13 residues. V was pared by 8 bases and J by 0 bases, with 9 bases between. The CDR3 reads CASGGASTDTQYF. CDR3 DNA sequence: TGTGCCAGCGGCGGGGCTAGCACAGATACGCAGTATTTT.

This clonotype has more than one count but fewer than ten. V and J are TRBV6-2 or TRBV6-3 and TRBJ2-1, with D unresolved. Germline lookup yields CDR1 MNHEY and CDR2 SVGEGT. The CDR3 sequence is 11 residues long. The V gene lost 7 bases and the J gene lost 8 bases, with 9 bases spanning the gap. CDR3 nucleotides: TGTGCCAGCACCTCGCTTCATGAGCAGTTCTTC. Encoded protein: CASTSLHEQFF.

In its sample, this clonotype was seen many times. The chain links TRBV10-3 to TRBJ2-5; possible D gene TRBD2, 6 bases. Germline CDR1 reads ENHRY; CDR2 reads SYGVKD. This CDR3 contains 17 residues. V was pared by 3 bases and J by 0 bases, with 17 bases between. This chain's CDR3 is CAISDQGGRQYQETQYF. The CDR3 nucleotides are TGTGCCATCAGTGATCAGGGTGGGAGGCAGTACCAAGAGACCCAGTACTTC.

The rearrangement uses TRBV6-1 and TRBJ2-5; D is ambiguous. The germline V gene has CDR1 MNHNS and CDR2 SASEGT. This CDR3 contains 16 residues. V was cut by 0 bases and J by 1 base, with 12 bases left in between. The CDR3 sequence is CASSEAGRQVQETQYF. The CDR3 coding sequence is TGTGCCAGCAGTGAAGCCGGGCGGCAGGTCCAAGAGACCCAGTACTTC.

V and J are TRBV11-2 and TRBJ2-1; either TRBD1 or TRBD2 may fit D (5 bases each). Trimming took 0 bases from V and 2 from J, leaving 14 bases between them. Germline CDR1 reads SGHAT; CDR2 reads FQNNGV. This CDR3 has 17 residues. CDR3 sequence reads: CASSLDNLGTTYNEQFF. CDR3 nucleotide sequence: TGTGCCAGCAGCTTAGATAATCTTGGGACGACCTACAATGAGCAGTTCTTC.

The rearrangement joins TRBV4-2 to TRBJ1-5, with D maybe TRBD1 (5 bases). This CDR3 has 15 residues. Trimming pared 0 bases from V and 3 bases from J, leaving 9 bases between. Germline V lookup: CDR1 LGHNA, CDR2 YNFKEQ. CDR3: CASSQEGVDNQPQHF. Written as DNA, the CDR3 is TGTGCCAGCAGCCAAGAAGGGGTTGACAATCAGCCCCAGCATTTT.

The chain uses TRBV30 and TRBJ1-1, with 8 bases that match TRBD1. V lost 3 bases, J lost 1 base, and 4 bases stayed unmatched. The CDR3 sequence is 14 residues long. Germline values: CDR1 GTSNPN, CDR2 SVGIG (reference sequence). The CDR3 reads CAWSRGRSNTEAFF. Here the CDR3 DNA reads TGTGCCTGGAGCAGGGGGCGGTCGAACACTGAAGCTTTCTTT.

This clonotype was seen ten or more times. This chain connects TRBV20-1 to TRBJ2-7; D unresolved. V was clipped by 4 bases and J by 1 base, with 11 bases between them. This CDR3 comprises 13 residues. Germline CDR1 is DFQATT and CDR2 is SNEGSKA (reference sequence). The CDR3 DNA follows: TGCAGTGCTAAGATGCTAGAATCCTACGAGCAGTACTTC. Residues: CSAKMLESYEQYF.

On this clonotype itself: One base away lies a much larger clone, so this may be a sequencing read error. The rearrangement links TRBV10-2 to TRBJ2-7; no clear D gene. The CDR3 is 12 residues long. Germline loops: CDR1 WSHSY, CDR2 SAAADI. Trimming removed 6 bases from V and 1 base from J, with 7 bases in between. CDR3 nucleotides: TGCGCCAGCAGGGGGAATTCCTACGAGCAGTACTTC. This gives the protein CASRGNSYEQYF.

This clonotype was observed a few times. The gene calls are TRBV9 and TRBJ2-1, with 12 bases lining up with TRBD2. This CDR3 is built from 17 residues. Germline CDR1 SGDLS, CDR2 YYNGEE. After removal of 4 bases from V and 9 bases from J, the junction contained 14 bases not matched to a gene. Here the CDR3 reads CASSSLGLAGGKGEQFF. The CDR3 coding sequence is TGTGCCAGCAGCTCCCTTGGGCTAGCGGGGGGGAAGGGTGAGCAGTTCTTC.

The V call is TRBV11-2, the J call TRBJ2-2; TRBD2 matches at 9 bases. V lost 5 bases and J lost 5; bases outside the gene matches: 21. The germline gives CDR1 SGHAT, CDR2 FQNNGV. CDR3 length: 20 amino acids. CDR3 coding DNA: TGTGCCAGCAGCCTAGGCGGTCAGCGGGGGGCCCGGTTCGAAACCGGGGAGCTGTTTTTT. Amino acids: CASSLGGQRGARFETGELFF.

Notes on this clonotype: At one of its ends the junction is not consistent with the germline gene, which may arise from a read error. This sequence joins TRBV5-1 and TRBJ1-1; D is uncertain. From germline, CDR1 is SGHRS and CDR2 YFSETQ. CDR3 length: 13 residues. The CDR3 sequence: CASGLGTDTEAFF. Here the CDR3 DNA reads TGCGCCAGCGGCTTGGGAACGGACACTGAAGCTTTCTTT.